This T cell receptor (beta chain) appears in the sequencing data of a study of blood T cells in healthy people across ages. Overall study results and limits: Strong correlation was found linking TCR beta diversity to naive T cell percentage.

To note about this clonotype: Its target is not known.

The ends lost 4 bases at V and 5 bases at J; junction bases unmatched: 0. This CDR3 comprises 14 residues. CDR1 MGHRA and CDR2 YSYEKL come from the germline V gene. A sample-barcoded 5' primer and a J-beta primer mix were used in a second PCR of about 7 to 11 cycles. The study obtained at least 3 million CDR3-containing paired-end reads from every sample. TCRdb re-analysed the 5' RACE reads in MiXCR, keeping a single row per CDR3 protein. The profile shows about a million distinct CDR3 sequences, about 53% of them singletons. The draw of peripheral blood yielded about 9.4 milliliters from each donor. Per sample, a minimum of 6 million PBMCs were isolated.

This clonotype was obtained from an older woman in good health. Input material: blood. The V gene is TRBV4-1, the J gene TRBJ2-2; 11 bases match TRBD2. CDR3 in amino acids: CASSRLAGTGELFF. Here the CDR3 DNA reads TGCGCCAGCAGCCGACTAGCGGGGACCGGGGAGCTGTTTTTT.